The 26 T cell receptor beta chains listed next were all sequenced from one sample in a study of PD-1 blockade in classical Hodgkin lymphoma. Assay: immunoSEQ multiplex PCR; the TCRdb copy retains only in-frame clones and omits some. The repertoire holds tens of thousands of clones, with 70% to 90% as singletons. The time point denotes: cycle 4 day 1 (C4D1), after less than 7 weeks of nivolumab. Every patient was affected by relapse after autologous stem cell transplantation, while exposure to brentuximab vedotin was not uniform. Specimen: peripheral blood mononuclear cells (PBMCs), collected before the fourth cycle of nivolumab. These receptors all come from a human donor with classical Hodgkin lymphoma.

The rearrangement joins TRBV5-4 to TRBJ1-1; D is possibly TRBD1 (5 bases). With 3 bases removed from V and 5 bases from J, the gap between germline ends came to 14 bases. The CDR3 sequence is 14 residues long. Germline V gene sequence: CDR1 SGHNT, CDR2 YYREEE (reference sequence). The CDR3 here is CASSSRQGLTEAFF. The CDR3 nucleotides are TGTGCCAGCAGCTCCCGGCAGGGTTTGACTGAAGCTTTCTTT.

The chain links TRBV7-2 to TRBJ2-5; the D is unclear. Trimming left V 0 bases short and J 0 bases short, with 8 bases between. Germline V CDR1 and CDR2: SGHTA, FQGNSA. The CDR3 sequence is 15 residues long. The CDR3 loop is CASSLAGMYQETQYF. The CDR3 DNA sequence: TGTGCCAGCAGCTTAGCGGGGATGTACCAAGAGACCCAGTACTTC.

The chain carries TRBV5-1 and TRBJ2-5, with TRBD1 identical over 7 bases. The CDR3 totals 15 residues. Per the germline V gene, CDR1 is SGHRS and CDR2 is YFSETQ. V lost 5 bases to trimming and J lost 4 bases; unmatched junction nucleotides: 11. The CDR3 is CASSPAGGAIETQYF. CDR3 DNA sequence: TGCGCCAGCAGTCCGGCAGGGGGAGCGATAGAGACCCAGTACTTC.

This clone was observed a single time. The chain links TRBV5-1 to TRBJ1-1; 9 nucleotides align to TRBD1. CDR3 length equals 16 residues. Germline V lookup: CDR1 SGHRS, CDR2 YFSETQ. Trimming took 4 bases from V and 4 from J; bases not matched to a gene: 11. In DNA form, the CDR3 reads TGCGCCAGCAGCCGGGCTGGACAGGGGAGTGTCACTGAAGCTTTCTTT. Translated: CASSRAGQGSVTEAFF.

The chain is built from TRBV30 and TRBJ1-3, with D perhaps TRBD1 (5 bases). The V and J ends lost 4 bases and 4 bases respectively, with 14 bases between them. In germline, CDR1 is GTSNPN, CDR2 SVGIG (reference sequence). The CDR3 length is 14 residues. In nucleotides, the CDR3 is TGTGCCTGGAAAACCGGGACGTCGGGAAACACCATATATTTT. Translation gives CAWKTGTSGNTIYF.

J is TRBJ2-5 and V is TRBV9, with TRBD2 identical over 13 bases. The trim removed 2 bases at V and 0 bases at J, leaving 10 bases unmatched. Germline CDR1 is SGDLS and CDR2 is YYNGEE. This CDR3 has 19 residues. This CDR3 is CASSVGPTSGRGNQETQYF. The CDR3 DNA reads as TGTGCCAGCAGCGTCGGACCCACTAGCGGGAGGGGGAACCAAGAGACCCAGTACTTC.

The chain recombines TRBV5-1 with TRBJ1-3; the D is unclear. Germline values: CDR1 SGHRS, CDR2 YFSETQ. V lost 3 bases to trimming and J lost 6 bases, with 13 bases between them. The CDR3 extends over 14 amino acids. DNA of the CDR3: TGCGCCAGCAGCTCGGGAGGGAATGCAAACACCATATATTTT. This encodes CASSSGGNANTIYF.

The chain employs TRBV27 and TRBJ1-5; D not resolved. V shed 4 bases and J shed 2 bases, with 6 bases lying between them. The germline V gene has CDR1 MNHEY and CDR2 SMNVEV (reference sequence). The length of the CDR3 is 13 residues. The chain's CDR3 is CASSSLGNQPQHF. CDR3 in DNA: TGTGCCAGCAGTTCCCTTGGCAATCAGCCCCAGCATTTT.

This clone occurred a few times. The chain is built from TRBV30 and TRBJ1-3; D gene ambiguous. The V end was cut by 0 bases, the J end by 1 base, with 7 bases between. The germline gives CDR1 GTSNPN, CDR2 SVGIG (reference sequence). The CDR3 extends over 14 amino acids. CDR3 coding DNA: TGTGCCTGGAGTGTAGAACGATCTGGAAACACCATATATTTT. Its protein is CAWSVERSGNTIYF.

The rearrangement joins TRBV5-1 to TRBJ1-2; 7 nucleotides align to TRBD1. V lost 2 bases and J lost 5; bases outside the gene matches: 3. Germline V gene data show CDR1 as SGHRS and CDR2 as YFSETQ. The CDR3 has 13 amino acids. Here the CDR3 DNA reads TGCGCCAGCAGCTTAACAGGGGAATATGGCTACACCTTC. It specifies CASSLTGEYGYTF. The variable domain in full, completed from reference TRBV5-1 and TRBJ1-2, reads KAGVTQTPRYLIKTRGQQVTLSCSPISGHRSVSWYQQTPGQGLQFLFEYFSETQRNKGNFPGRFSGRQFSNSRSEMNVSTLELGDSALYLCASSLTGEYGYTFGSGTRLTVV.

The gene calls are TRBV5-5 and TRBJ1-6, with D possibly being TRBD1 (5 bases). The ends were cut back, 1 base at V and 8 bases at J, with 13 bases in the middle. CDR1 is SGHKS, CDR2 YYEKEE, per germline (reference sequence). The CDR3 spans 15 residues. CDR3 in amino acids: CASSLTARGDSPLHF. The CDR3 region has the DNA TGTGCCAGCAGCTTGACGGCGCGGGGGGATTCACCCCTCCACTTT.

This chain connects TRBV30 to TRBJ2-2; the match to TRBD1 covers 9 bases. Germline CDR1 and CDR2: GTSNPN and SVGIG (reference sequence). V lost 3 bases to trimming and J lost 4 bases; unmatched junction nucleotides: 3. The CDR3 has 14 residues. CDR3 coding DNA: TGTGCCTGGAGAAAGACAGGGGGCACCGGGGAGCTGTTTTTT. It specifies CAWRKTGGTGELFF.

The rearrangement joins TRBV7-8 to TRBJ2-5, with 8 nucleotides matching TRBD1. V gave up 5 bases and J gave up 5 bases; unmatched junction bases: 13. The CDR3 loop spans 16 amino acids. Germline CDR1 and CDR2: SGHVS and FQNEAQ. The CDR3 loop reads CASSPPAGTGTETQYF. CDR3 coding DNA: TGTGCCAGCAGCCCCCCCGCCGGGACAGGTACTGAGACCCAGTACTTC.

The chain links TRBV5-1 to TRBJ2-3, with 8 bases that match TRBD1. Germline lookup yields CDR1 SGHRS and CDR2 YFSETQ. This CDR3 contains 16 residues. J lost 3 bases, V lost 2 bases, and 8 bases had no gene match. CDR3 nucleotides: TGCGCCAGCAGCTTTCAGGGGGCGTTGGCTACAGATACGCAGTATTTT. It specifies CASSFQGALATDTQYF.

The V call is TRBV30, the J call TRBJ1-2; D is perhaps TRBD1 (5 bases). The CDR3 is made up of 17 amino acids. Deletions cut 0 bases from V and 4 bases from J, with 21 bases between. Germline V lookup: CDR1 GTSNPN, CDR2 SVGIG (reference sequence). The CDR3 region has the DNA TGTGCCTGGAGTGTGGGTCAGGGCGGCTTCTGGATCTATGGCTACACCTTC. Its translation: CAWSVGQGGFWIYGYTF.

This sequence joins TRBV7-9 and TRBJ2-1; 11 nucleotides line up with TRBD2. V lost 8 bases, J lost 5 bases, and 8 bases stayed unmatched. CDR3 length: 15 amino acids. Germline CDR1 is SEHNR and CDR2 is FQNEAQ (reference sequence). CDR3 in amino acids: CASRNSGGVHNEQFF. DNA of the CDR3: TGTGCCAGCCGAAATAGCGGGGGGGTCCACAATGAGCAGTTCTTC.

The J gene is TRBJ1-2, the V gene TRBV25-1; TRBD1 might be the D (5 bases). The CDR3 spans 13 residues. Germline loops: CDR1 MGHDK, CDR2 SYGVNS. Trimming took 3 bases from V and 2 from J, leaving 7 bases between them. The CDR3 region has the DNA TGTGCCAGCAGTGATGACAGCAACTATGGCTACACCTTC. This sequence encodes CASSDDSNYGYTF.

The V call is TRBV5-4, the J call TRBJ2-3; D unclear. Germline CDR1 is SGHNT and CDR2 is YYREEE (reference sequence). V was clipped by 4 bases and J by 2 bases, with 17 bases between them. The CDR3 covers 16 residues. CDR3 in DNA: TGTGCCAGCAGCGGACCGGACCCGAGGATCACAGATACGCAGTATTTT. Translated, it gives CASSGPDPRITDTQYF. Filled out from reference TRBV5-4 and TRBJ2-3, the complete variable domain reads ETGVTQSPTHLIKTRGQQVTLRCSSQSGHNTVSWYQQALGQGPQFIFQYYREEENGRGNFPPRFSGLQFPNYSSELNVNALELDDSALYLCASSGPDPRITDTQYFGPGTRLTVL.

This chain links TRBV4-1 with TRBJ2-4; TRBD1 aligns across 7 bases. The CDR3 has 14 amino acids. Germline V gene data show CDR1 as MGHRA and CDR2 as YSYEKL. V shed 3 bases and J 8 bases; nucleotides not matched to a gene: 7. The CDR3 sequence: CASSQQTGPDIQYF. In nucleotides, the CDR3 is TGCGCCAGCAGCCAGCAGACAGGGCCCGACATTCAGTACTTC.

The rearrangement links TRBV4-1 to TRBJ2-7; D is unresolved. With 3 bases removed from V and 2 bases from J, the gap between germline ends came to 8 bases. Germline-derived CDR1 and CDR2 are MGHRA and YSYEKL. CDR3 length equals 13 residues. CDR3 residues: CASSQGSPYEQYF. CDR3 nucleotides: TGCGCCAGCAGCCAGGGGTCTCCCTACGAGCAGTACTTC.

This sequence joins TRBV19 and TRBJ1-1; D gene uncertain. CDR1 and CDR2 (germline): LNHDA, SQIVND (reference sequence). The length of the CDR3 is 14 residues. V was cut by 6 bases and J by 4 bases, with 15 bases left in between. CDR3 sequence: CASSKGSVFTEAFF. The CDR3 DNA is TGTGCCAGTAGCAAAGGGTCAGTATTCACTGAAGCTTTCTTT.

This rearrangement joins TRBV5-1 to TRBJ2-5, with D tentatively TRBD1 or TRBD2 (6 bases each). Germline CDR1 reads SGHRS; CDR2 reads YFSETQ. CDR3 size: 15 residues. V lost 4 bases and J lost 4, with 17 bases in between. CDR3 nucleotide sequence: TGCGCCAGCAGCATAGGGGGGAGCGTTGGAGAGACCCAGTACTTC. Encoded protein: CASSIGGSVGETQYF.

The chain combines TRBV29-1 with TRBJ1-4, with D possibly matching TRBD1 (5 bases). The CDR3 spans 13 residues. Trimming removed 7 bases at V and 0 bases at J, with 9 bases between. CDR1 SQVTM and CDR2 ANQGSEA come from the germline V gene. The CDR3 sequence: CSAGGATNEKLFF. DNA of the CDR3: TGCAGCGCCGGGGGGGCAACTAATGAAAAACTGTTTTTT.

V and J are TRBV5-1 and TRBJ2-3; no clear D. Looked up from germline, CDR1 is SGHRS and CDR2 is YFSETQ. This CDR3 has 15 amino acids. Trimming stripped 6 bases from V and 0 bases from J, with 14 bases between. The CDR3 region has the DNA TGCGCCAGCACCCCACAACCCTCTAGCACAGATACGCAGTATTTT. This translates into CASTPQPSSTDTQYF.

The chain links TRBV11-1 to TRBJ2-1; D unresolved. The V gene lost 3 bases and the J gene lost 0 bases, with 15 bases spanning the gap. The CDR3 contains 17 residues. Germline V CDR1 and CDR2: SGHAT, FQDESV (reference sequence). CDR3 residues: CASSLLIRFTSYNEQFF. The CDR3 DNA sequence: TGTGCCAGCAGCTTGTTGATCAGGTTCACCTCCTACAATGAGCAGTTCTTC. Combining the CDR3 with reference TRBV11-1 and TRBJ2-1 gives the whole variable domain EAEVAQSPRYKITEKSQAVAFWCDPISGHATLYWYRQILGQGPELLVQFQDESVVDDSQLPKDRFSAERLKGVDSTLKIQPAELGDSAMYLCASSLLIRFTSYNEQFFGPGTRLTVL.

The chain combines TRBV5-1 with TRBJ2-5; 8 bases agree with TRBD1. From germline, CDR1 is SGHRS and CDR2 YFSETQ. Unmatched junction bases numbered 6, after V lost 7 bases and J lost 4 bases. The CDR3 length is 13 residues. Written as DNA, the CDR3 is TGCGCCAGCGAAGCCACAGGGGGAGAGACCCAGTACTTC. Translation: CASEATGGETQYF.